This T cell receptor beta chain was profiled in a study of T cells in Graves' hyperthyroidism and ophthalmopathy. Study-wide points: The model identified upcoming ophthalmopathy a median approximately six months ahead of onset. Within blood appeared most thyroid clonotypes that had expanded above 0.001.

Amplification yielded TCR beta CDR3 regions, with RNA transcripts as the source. The TCR CDR3 first-round RT-PCR relied on the HTBI primer set. TCRdb reprocessed the multiplex PCR reads with MiXCR, giving one entry per CDR3 protein. The repertoire holds approximately 490,000 distinct CDR3 sequences, with 22% as singletons. Germline V gene sequence: CDR1 MNHNS, CDR2 SASEGT. The CDR3 is made up of 14 amino acids. The V and J ends lost 5 bases and 3 bases, in that order; junction bases with no gene match: 5. Patients having uncontrolled infection, another autoimmune disease, pregnancy or lactation were not included. Comments on this clonotype: Its antigen is still unknown.

This receptor was taken from a woman in her sixties or seventies with Graves' ophthalmopathy. The genes are TRBV6-1 and TRBJ1-2; TRBD1 aligns across 8 bases. The specimen sequenced was blood. In DNA form, the CDR3 reads TGTGCCAGCAGTCAGGGGGCGTCTGACTATGGCTACACCTTC. It specifies CASSQGASDYGYTF.